This TCR beta chain was sequenced in a study of cytomegalovirus exposure and HLA in healthy donors. Study-level points and caveats: Reportedly, diagnosis of cytomegalovirus status by the classifier showed high specificity and sensitivity. TCR beta V- and J-gene trimming was later associated with a missense DCLRE1C variant.

Both 60 Vbeta primers and 13 Jbeta primers went into the PCR. Profiled with immunoSEQ multiplex PCR; TCRdb holds only in-frame clones, not every one. The sample lists 150,000 or so clones, approximately 75% occurring once. Comment on this clone: Antigen unknown.

The CDR3 runs to 12 residues. The V gene end was trimmed by 7 bases and the J gene end by 3 bases; junction bases not matched to a gene: 3. Germline V gives CDR1 SQVTM, CDR2 ANQGSEA. This sequence originates from a man aged 50 to 60 in good health and CMV-seropositive. The sample taken for sequencing was PBMCs. The chain couples TRBV29-1 to TRBJ2-5, with 9 bases lining up with TRBD1. The chain's CDR3 is CSGGTGKETQYF. The CDR3 nucleotides read TGCAGCGGGGGGACAGGGAAAGAGACCCAGTACTTC.